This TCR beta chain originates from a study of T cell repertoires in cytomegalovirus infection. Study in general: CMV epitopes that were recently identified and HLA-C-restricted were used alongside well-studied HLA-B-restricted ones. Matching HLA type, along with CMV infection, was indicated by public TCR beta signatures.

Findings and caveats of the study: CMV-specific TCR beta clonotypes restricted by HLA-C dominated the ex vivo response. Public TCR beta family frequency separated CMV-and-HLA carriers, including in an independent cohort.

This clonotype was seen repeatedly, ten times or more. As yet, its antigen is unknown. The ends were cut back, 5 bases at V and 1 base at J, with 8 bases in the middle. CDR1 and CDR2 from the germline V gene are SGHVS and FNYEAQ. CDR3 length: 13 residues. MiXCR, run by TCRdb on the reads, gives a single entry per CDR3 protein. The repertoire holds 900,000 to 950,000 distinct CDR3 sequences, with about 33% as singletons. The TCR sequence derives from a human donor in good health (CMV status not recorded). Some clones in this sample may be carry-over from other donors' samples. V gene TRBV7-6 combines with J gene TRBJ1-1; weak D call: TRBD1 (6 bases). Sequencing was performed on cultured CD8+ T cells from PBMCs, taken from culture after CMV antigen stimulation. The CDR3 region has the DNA TGTGCCAGCAGCGCGGACAGGAACACTGAAGCTTTCTTT. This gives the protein CASSADRNTEAFF.